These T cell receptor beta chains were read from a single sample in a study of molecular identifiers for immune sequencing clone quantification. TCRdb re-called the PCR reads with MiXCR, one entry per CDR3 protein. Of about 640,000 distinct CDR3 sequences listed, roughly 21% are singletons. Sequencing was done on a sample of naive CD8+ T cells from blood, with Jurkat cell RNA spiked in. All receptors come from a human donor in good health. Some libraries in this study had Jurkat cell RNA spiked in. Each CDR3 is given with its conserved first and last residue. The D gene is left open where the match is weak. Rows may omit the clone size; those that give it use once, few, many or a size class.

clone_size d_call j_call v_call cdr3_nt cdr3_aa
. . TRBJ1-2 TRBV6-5 TGTGCCAGCAGTTACTCTGGGGGTGTAGATGGCTACACCTTC CASSYSGGVDGYTF
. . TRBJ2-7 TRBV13 TGTGCCAGCAGCTTAGGGTCCGAGCGGGCGAACTTC CASSLGSERANF
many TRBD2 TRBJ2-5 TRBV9 TGTGCCAGCAGCGGCCCAGCGGGGGTCCCCCAAGAGACCCAGTACTTC CASSGPAGVPQETQYF
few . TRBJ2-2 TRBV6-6 TGTGCCAGCAGTTACCCTAACTTTAGGACCGGGGAGCTGTTTTTT CASSYPNFRTGELFF
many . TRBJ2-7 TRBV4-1 TGTGCCAGCAGCCCGAGGGACGGGACCTACGAGCAGTACTTC CASSPRDGTYEQYF
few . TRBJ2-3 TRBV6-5 TGTGCCAGCAGTCAAGGGACTTTGCCTAGCACAGATACGCAGTATTTT CASSQGTLPSTDTQYF
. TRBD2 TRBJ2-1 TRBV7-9 TGTGCCAGCAGCTCCGTCGCTAGCGGGAGTCGATATGAGCAGTTCTTC CASSSVASGSRYEQFF
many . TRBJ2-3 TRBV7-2 TGTGCCAGCAGCTTAGGAGAAGGGGGGGGGCTCGCAGATACGCAGTATTTT CASSLGEGGGLADTQYF
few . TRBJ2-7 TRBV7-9 TGTGCCAGCAGCTTAGCGTTGGGAAAAAGTTACGAGCAGTACTTC CASSLALGKSYEQYF
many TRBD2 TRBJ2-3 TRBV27 TGTGCCAGCACCAGTAGCGGGAGGGCGGGAGATACGCAGTATTTT CASTSSGRAGDTQYF